This TCR beta chain came from a study of spatial heterogeneity in lung cancer. Findings and limits, study-wide: Alpha and beta chain coverage of tumor T cells was estimated at about 7.6% and 13%, respectively. Counts of expanded intratumoral alpha and beta TCRs tracked tumor mutation counts.

The length of the CDR3 is 15 residues. The V segment lost 4 bases and the J segment 4 bases; nucleotides outside the gene matches: 8. The germline V gene has CDR1 LGHDT and CDR2 YNNKEL (reference sequence). Each TCR cDNA molecule bore a unique molecular identifier. TCRdb reprocessed the 5' RACE reads with MiXCR, giving one entry per CDR3 protein. The sample lists several thousand distinct CDR3 sequences, about 3.5% seen once, with approximately 15% in the top ten. This sample's time point: sample taken at primary tumor resection. Whole RNA came from tumor, nontumor lung or frozen PBMC and was sequenced without being sorted. This clonotype was counted only a few times. Its antigen is undetermined.

The sequencing here drew on lung tumor tissue, taken at surgery. The sequence was collected from a male donor with early-stage non-small cell lung cancer. The genes are TRBV3-1 and TRBJ1-1, with 8 nucleotides matching TRBD1. The CDR3 sequence is CASSLGQGRFTEAFF. CDR3 DNA sequence: TGTGCCAGCAGCCTCGGACAGGGAAGGTTCACTGAAGCTTTCTTT.